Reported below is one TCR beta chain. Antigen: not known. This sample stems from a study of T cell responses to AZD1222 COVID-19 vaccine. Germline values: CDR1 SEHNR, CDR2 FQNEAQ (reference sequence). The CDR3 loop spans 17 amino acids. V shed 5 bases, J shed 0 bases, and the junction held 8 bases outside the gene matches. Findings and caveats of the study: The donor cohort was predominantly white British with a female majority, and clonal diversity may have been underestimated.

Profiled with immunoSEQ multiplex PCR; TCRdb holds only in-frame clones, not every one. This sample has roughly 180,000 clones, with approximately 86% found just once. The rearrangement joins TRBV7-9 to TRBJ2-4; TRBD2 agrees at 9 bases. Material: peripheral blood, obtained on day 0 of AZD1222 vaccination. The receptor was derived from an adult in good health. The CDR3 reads CASSRSGSDLAKNIQYF. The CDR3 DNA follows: TGTGCCAGCAGCCGTAGCGGGAGCGACTTAGCCAAAAACATTCAGTACTTC.